This TCR beta chain was recorded in a study of cytomegalovirus exposure and HLA in healthy donors. General study points: In a later analysis, CMV-associated beta chains were mostly HLA-associated, it appeared.

As concerns this clone: Its specificity is unknown. This sample also contains other DNA sequences that code for the same CDR3.

This CDR3 contains 13 residues. The trim removed 6 bases at V and 4 bases at J, leaving 5 bases unmatched. Germline CDR1 LNHDA, CDR2 SQIVND (reference sequence). Researchers ran the PCR with 60 Vbeta and 13 Jbeta primers. Profiled with immunoSEQ multiplex PCR; TCRdb holds only in-frame clones, not every one. The clone table shows 100,000 to 150,000 clones, with the ten largest holding 2.2%. The sample was PBMCs. The J gene is TRBJ1-1, the V gene TRBV19; TRBD1 matches at 7 bases. The clonotype comes from a man aged 35 to 55 in good health and CMV-seronegative. The CDR3 here is CASRRQGGTEAFF. Written as DNA, the CDR3 is TGTGCCAGTAGAAGACAGGGAGGCACTGAAGCTTTCTTT.